A selection of T cell receptor beta chains follows, all from one sample in a study of blood T cell repertoires in COVID-19. Profiling relied on immunoSEQ multiplex PCR, and the TCRdb table lists in-frame clones only, not all of them. The sample yields about 76,000 clones, roughly 85% seen once. Source material: peripheral blood. The receptors originated from a man in his forties or fifties with COVID-19, enrolled during active disease. CDR3s leave out the opening cysteine and the closing phenylalanine or tryptophan. Fields, in order: CDR3 length, J gene, V gene, CDR3 protein.

len: 15
j_gene: TRBJ2-1
v_gene: TRBV18
CDR3aa: ASSPPSRAGGDNEQF

len: 14
j_gene: TRBJ2-7
v_gene: TRBV6-5
CDR3aa: ASSYSGSGSGYEQY

len: 13
j_gene: TRBJ1-3
v_gene: TRBV5-5
CDR3aa: ASSFRRHSGNTIY

len: 13
j_gene: TRBJ2-7
v_gene: TRBV5-1
CDR3aa: ASSLVAGPLSEQY

len: 15
j_gene: TRBJ1-1
v_gene: TRBV6-2/TRBV6-3
CDR3aa: ASSYSMTGWYLNEAF

len: 12
j_gene: TRBJ1-1
v_gene: TRBV7-9
CDR3aa: ASSSEQGYTEAF

len: 15
j_gene: TRBJ1-4
v_gene: TRBV5-8
CDR3aa: ASSDLEWTGGIEKLF

len: 13
j_gene: TRBJ1-3
v_gene: TRBV5-1
CDR3aa: ASRSGEFSGNTIY

len: 14
j_gene: TRBJ1-3
v_gene: TRBV7-9
CDR3aa: ASTFTPGEGENTIY

len: 14
j_gene: TRBJ2-5
v_gene: TRBV15
CDR3aa: ATSDSTAGVRETQY

len: 15
j_gene: TRBJ1-5
v_gene: TRBV18
CDR3aa: ASSSWGRDYSNQPQH

len: 14
j_gene: TRBJ2-1
v_gene: TRBV5-1
CDR3aa: ASSAPGQGRGNEQF

len: 14
j_gene: TRBJ1-1
v_gene: TRBV5-1
CDR3aa: ASSPDRGLVNTEAF

len: 13
j_gene: TRBJ1-5
v_gene: TRBV7-9
CDR3aa: ASSFSRELGQPQH

len: 10
j_gene: TRBJ1-6
v_gene: TRBV27
CDR3aa: ASSLGGSPLH

len: 14
j_gene: TRBJ1-5
v_gene: TRBV19
CDR3aa: ASSRPGQGSHQPQH

len: 11
j_gene: TRBJ1-1
v_gene: TRBV29-1
CDR3aa: SVSPGAVTEAF

len: 12
j_gene: TRBJ2-2
v_gene: TRBV19
CDR3aa: ASSIPGGTGELF

len: 12
j_gene: TRBJ1-4
v_gene: TRBV6-1
CDR3aa: ASSEGQGGEKLF

len: 10
j_gene: TRBJ1-2
v_gene: TRBV10-3
CDR3aa: AISESLYGYT

len: 19
j_gene: TRBJ2-1
v_gene: TRBV19
CDR3aa: ASSIAAGASGRAWSYNEQF

len: 12
j_gene: TRBJ1-1
v_gene: TRBV7-2
CDR3aa: ASSPQGGSTEAF

len: 12
j_gene: TRBJ1-2
v_gene: TRBV5-1
CDR3aa: ASSLPQGFHGYT

len: 13
j_gene: TRBJ1-3
v_gene: TRBV7-2
CDR3aa: ASSLEGALGNTIY

len: 11
j_gene: TRBJ1-5
v_gene: TRBV19
CDR3aa: ASSQQGNQPQH

len: 13
j_gene: TRBJ1-1
v_gene: TRBV7-2
CDR3aa: ASSFLSDRGTEAF

len: 11
j_gene: TRBJ1-6
v_gene: TRBV7-3
CDR3aa: ASSPGTGVPLH

len: 12
j_gene: TRBJ1-5
v_gene: TRBV15
CDR3aa: ATWSGQGNQPQH

len: 11
j_gene: TRBJ1-1
v_gene: TRBV11-2
CDR3aa: ASSLIRGTEAF

len: 13
j_gene: TRBJ1-5
v_gene: TRBV12-5
CDR3aa: ASGLEQGDNQPQH

len: 15
j_gene: TRBJ2-3
v_gene: TRBV10-1
CDR3aa: ASSESKGLARTDTQY

len: 12
j_gene: TRBJ2-3
v_gene: TRBV30
CDR3aa: AWSRDRGQDTQY

len: 11
j_gene: TRBJ1-5
v_gene: TRBV12-3/TRBV12-4
CDR3aa: ASSLAGGKPQH

len: 14
j_gene: TRBJ2-1
v_gene: TRBV6-1
CDR3aa: ASSEAYSGAYNEQF

len: 13
j_gene: TRBJ1-2
v_gene: TRBV28
CDR3aa: ASSTVGHLNYGYT

len: 12
j_gene: TRBJ1-1
v_gene: TRBV11-2
CDR3aa: ASSTNSRGLQAF

len: 11
j_gene: TRBJ1-1
v_gene: TRBV25-1
CDR3aa: ASWGPVNTEAF

len: 11
j_gene: TRBJ2-1
v_gene: TRBV7-3
CDR3aa: ASSSDRGGEQF

len: 13
j_gene: TRBJ2-1
v_gene: TRBV27
CDR3aa: ASSLTVIGNNEQF

len: 12
j_gene: TRBJ2-7
v_gene: TRBV18
CDR3aa: ASSPAGGRVEQY

len: 9
j_gene: TRBJ1-2
v_gene: TRBV6-6
CDR3aa: ATRGNYGYT

len: 12
j_gene: TRBJ2-3
v_gene: TRBV18
CDR3aa: ASSLREGSDTQY

len: 16
j_gene: TRBJ1-1
v_gene: TRBV10-2
CDR3aa: ASSERLGLTIDGREAF

len: 8
j_gene: TRBJ1-1
v_gene: TRBV11-2
CDR3aa: ASSLVGPE

len: 11
j_gene: TRBJ2-1
v_gene: TRBV2
CDR3aa: ARGAGGPGEQF

len: 13
j_gene: TRBJ2-2
v_gene: TRBV11-2
CDR3aa: ASSLTSGNTGELF

len: 14
j_gene: TRBJ1-5
v_gene: TRBV28
CDR3aa: ASSSLAGTANQPQH

len: 12
j_gene: TRBJ2-7
v_gene: TRBV30
CDR3aa: AWSTPRDRDEQY

len: 12
j_gene: TRBJ1-1
v_gene: TRBV11-2
CDR3aa: ASNPTVLNTEAF

len: 13
j_gene: TRBJ1-2
v_gene: TRBV5-6
CDR3aa: ASILTGTRKNGYT

len: 11
j_gene: TRBJ2-1
v_gene: TRBV6-6
CDR3aa: ASSYSSGGEQF

len: 17
j_gene: TRBJ2-1
v_gene: TRBV5-1
CDR3aa: ASSQAGVSGRLTYNEQF

len: 12
j_gene: TRBJ1-4
v_gene: TRBV5-1
CDR3aa: ASSLGGLNEKLF

len: 11
j_gene: TRBJ2-5
v_gene: TRBV2
CDR3aa: ASSGRREETQY

len: 12
j_gene: TRBJ2-2
v_gene: TRBV5-5
CDR3aa: ASSLAGGTGELF

len: 9
j_gene: TRBJ2-7
v_gene: TRBV20-1
CDR3aa: SARGPSSLY

len: 11
j_gene: TRBJ1-1
v_gene: TRBV19
CDR3aa: ASSIVRYTEAF

len: 13
j_gene: TRBJ2-1
v_gene: TRBV6-4
CDR3aa: ASSDSSSGADEQF

len: 16
j_gene: TRBJ2-3
v_gene: TRBV24-1
CDR3aa: ATSDGTSGRAGTDTQY